These T cell receptor beta chains were read from a single sample in a study of OX40 agonist ivuxolimab in advanced cancers. Some clones are missing from TCRdb's copy, which holds only in-frame ones; the method was immunoSEQ multiplex PCR. This table holds some 80,000 clones, 92% found once. The sequences come from CD4+ or CD8+ T cells sorted from blood, collected in a trial of the OX40 agonist ivuxolimab. These receptors all come from an adult with an advanced solid tumor such as melanoma, head and neck, liver or kidney cancer. CDR3s include the opening cysteine and the closing phenylalanine or tryptophan. D genes are given only for firm matches. Clone sizes are given selectively: once, few, many, or a class where the clone is expanded.

TRBV11-2	-	TRBJ2-1	-	CASREGNGNEQFF	TGTGCCAGCAGGGAGGGCAACGGGAATGAGCAGTTCTTC
TRBV5-1	-	TRBJ1-1	-	CASSLAPGDTEAFF	TGCGCCAGCAGCTTGGCCCCAGGGGACACTGAAGCTTTCTTT
TRBV5-8	-	TRBJ2-3	-	CASSPGVKTQYF	TGTGCCAGCAGCCCCGGGGTGAAAACGCAGTATTTT
TRBV9	-	TRBJ2-7	-	CASSARLGQYEQYF	TGTGCCAGCAGCGCTCGACTAGGACAATACGAGCAGTACTTC
TRBV6-5	-	TRBJ1-4	-	CASRSPDALEKLFF	TGTGCCAGCAGGAGCCCGGACGCGCTCGAAAAACTGTTTTTT
TRBV11-2	-	TRBJ2-7	-	CASSFGLGTYEQYF	TGTGCCAGCAGCTTCGGACTTGGCACCTACGAGCAGTACTTC
TRBV5-4	-	TRBJ2-3	-	CASSPVGADTQYF	TGTGCCAGCAGCCCCGTGGGGGCAGATACGCAGTATTTT
TRBV9	-	TRBJ2-2	TRBD2	CASSRAALAGVGGAGELFF	TGTGCCAGCAGTCGGGCAGCGTTGGCGGGAGTTGGCGGTGCCGGGGAGCTGTTTTTT
TRBV9	-	TRBJ1-6	TRBD1	CASSPGDSALLHF	TGTGCCAGCAGCCCTGGGGACAGCGCCCTTCTCCACTTT
TRBV30	-	TRBJ2-7	-	CAWSVGSSYEQYF	TGTGCCTGGAGTGTTGGGAGCTCCTACGAGCAGTACTTC
TRBV6-5	-	TRBJ1-1	-	CASSYENVNTEAFF	TGTGCCAGCAGTTACGAAAATGTGAACACTGAAGCTTTCTTT
TRBV30	-	TRBJ1-4	-	CAWSVLREKLFF	TGTGCCTGGAGTGTATTGAGGGAAAAACTGTTTTTT
TRBV19	-	TRBJ2-3	TRBD2	CASSIAPSGRIYTQYF	TGTGCCAGTAGTATAGCCCCTAGCGGGAGGATCTATACGCAGTATTTT
TRBV5-1	once	TRBJ2-7	TRBD2	CASSLGTSGRDEQYF	TGCGCCAGCAGCTTGGGGACTAGCGGGAGGGACGAGCAGTACTTC
TRBV6-1	-	TRBJ2-7	-	CASGGVGGYEQYF	TGTGCCAGCGGAGGAGTAGGGGGCTACGAGCAGTACTTC
TRBV19	-	TRBJ1-5	-	CASSIVASNQPQHF	TGTGCCAGTAGTATAGTCGCTAGCAATCAGCCCCAGCATTTT
TRBV7-2	-	TRBJ1-2	TRBD1	CASSGGPGQGYGYTF	TGTGCCAGCAGCGGGGGACCGGGACAGGGCTATGGCTACACCTTC
TRBV27	-	TRBJ2-1	-	CASGSLTNNEQFF	TGTGCCAGCGGGAGCCTTACGAACAATGAGCAGTTCTTC
TRBV27	-	TRBJ2-1	TRBD2	CASSFRSSGSLVNEQFF	TGTGCCAGCAGTTTCCGCTCTAGCGGGAGTTTAGTCAATGAGCAGTTCTTC